The sequence of this T cell receptor (beta chain) was determined in a study of T cells in Graves' hyperthyroidism and ophthalmopathy. The study based diagnoses on clinical symptoms, serum thyroxine and TRAb, thyroid ultrasound and orbital computed tomography. About this clonotype itself: The antigen is undetermined.

The germline gives CDR1 LNHDA, CDR2 SQIVND (reference sequence). This CDR3 contains 16 residues. Trimming shortened V by 6 bases and J by 4 bases, and 18 bases separated the two germline ends. RNA transcripts gave rise to amplified TCR beta CDR3 regions. HTBI primers were employed in a first-round RT-PCR of the TCR CDR3. TCRdb redid the calling of the multiplex PCR reads with MiXCR, one entry per CDR3 protein. Among approximately 400,000 distinct CDR3 sequences listed, 15% to 19% were seen once. Notes on the study in general: Most thyroid clonotypes expanded above 0.001 were also detected in blood.

The clonotype was recovered from a woman aged 18-29 years with Graves' hyperthyroidism that later progressed to Graves' ophthalmopathy. Sample: blood. The V and J genes are TRBV19 and TRBJ2-2; the D call may be TRBD1 or TRBD2 (5 bases each). As DNA, the CDR3 is TGTGCCAGTAGCTCGAGGGGCGACAGTGGCACCGGGGAGCTGTTTTTT. It specifies CASSSRGDSGTGELFF.